One sample yielded the 31 T cell receptor beta chains listed below, sequenced in a study of T cells in Graves' hyperthyroidism and ophthalmopathy. The TCR beta CDR3 regions underwent amplification using RNA transcripts as the source. First-round RT-PCR targeting the TCR CDR3 was performed with the HTBI primer set. TCRdb reanalysed the multiplex PCR reads using MiXCR and keeps one entry per CDR3 protein. Of over 700,000 distinct CDR3 sequences in the sample, about 35% were seen once. Sequencing input: blood. Receptor source: a woman between 35 and 50 years old with Graves' hyperthyroidism.

This clonotype was seen repeatedly, ten times or more. The chain uses TRBV4-1 and TRBJ1-2; D gene ambiguous. The CDR3 has 15 amino acids. The germline V gene has CDR1 MGHRA and CDR2 YSYEKL. Trimming removed 3 bases from V and 7 bases from J, with 18 bases in between. The CDR3 bases are TGCGCCAGCAGCCAGTCTTCGGGGAGACTGTCTGGCTACACCTTC. It translates to CASSQSSGRLSGYTF.

This clonotype was found a few times. The chain joins TRBV7-2 to TRBJ2-5, with D tentatively TRBD2 (7 bases). Germline lookup yields CDR1 SGHTA and CDR2 FQGNSA. The CDR3 sequence is 15 residues long. Deletions cut 4 bases from V and 9 bases from J, with 21 bases between. The CDR3 DNA sequence: TGTGCCAGCAGCTCTAATATGGGGGGGGGCGTGCCCCAGTACTTC. Translating it yields CASSSNMGGGVPQYF.

The CDR3: CATSRVITGELFF. CDR3 sequence (DNA): TGTGCCACCAGCAGAGTGATCACCGGGGAGCTGTTTTTT. The chain joins TRBV15 to TRBJ2-2; D call uncertain. The CDR3 sequence is 13 residues long. V lost 1 base, J lost 4 bases, and 4 bases lay in between. Germline values: CDR1 LNHNV, CDR2 YYDKDF (reference sequence).

In its sample, this clonotype was seen many times. The chain uses TRBV10-3 and TRBJ2-2, with TRBD1 matching 8 bases. V dropped 0 bases and J dropped 7; count of bases not matched to a gene: 1. Germline values: CDR1 ENHRY, CDR2 SYGVKD. The CDR3 sequence is 14 residues long. The CDR3 sequence: CAISESDRDGELFF. The DNA for the CDR3 is TGTGCCATCAGTGAGTCGGACAGGGACGGGGAGCTGTTTTTT.

On this clonotype: One junction end disagrees with the germline gene, perhaps due to a read error. The chain is built from TRBV5-1 and TRBJ2-2, with a weak D call TRBD2 (6 bases). Per the germline V gene, CDR1 is SGHRS and CDR2 is YFSETQ. The CDR3 runs to 16 residues. The CDR3 DNA sequence: TGTGCCAGCAGCACAACGGGACTTCCGAACACCGGGGAGCTGTTTTTT. Translating it yields CASSTTGLPNTGELFF.

There are many counts of this clonotype. V gene TRBV2 combines with J gene TRBJ1-4; 7 positions match TRBD1. Per germline, CDR1 SNHLY and CDR2 FYNNEI. The CDR3 length is 14 residues. Germline trimming cut 7 bases from V and 5 bases from J; bases unmatched to any gene: 7. CDR3 DNA: TGTGCCAGCATGATCCAGGGGGTAAATGAAAAACTGTTTTTT. Its translation is CASMIQGVNEKLFF.

This chain joins TRBV7-9 and TRBJ1-1; D perhaps matches TRBD1 (6 bases). Germline assignment: CDR1 SEHNR and CDR2 FQNEAQ (reference sequence). Between the trimmed V and J ends, which lost 8 bases and 2 bases, there was a span of 15 bases. The CDR3 is 14 residues long. This CDR3 is CASREVGANTEAFF. The CDR3 DNA follows: TGTGCCAGCCGGGAGGTGGGGGCTAACACTGAAGCTTTCTTT.

This clonotype showed up many times. The chain couples TRBV6-5 to TRBJ2-5; TRBD2 might be the D (5 bases). CDR3 length: 14 residues. Between the trimmed V and J ends, which lost 6 bases and 2 bases, there was a span of 13 bases. Germline CDR1 reads MNHEY; CDR2 reads SVGAGI. For the CDR3, the DNA is TGTGCCAGCAGGCCGCGGCGGGTTCAAGAGACCCAGTACTTC. Encoded protein: CASRPRRVQETQYF.

The rearrangement joins TRBV11-2 to TRBJ1-1; D gene unclear. Germline CDR1 and CDR2: SGHAT and FQNNGV. V gave up 7 bases and J gave up 6 bases, with 18 bases separating them. The CDR3 spans 14 residues. The CDR3 DNA reads as TGTGCCAGCACCCGAACGGGGTTTTACGCTGAAGCTTTCTTT. As protein: CASTRTGFYAEAFF. Full variable domain (rest looked up from reference TRBV11-2 and TRBJ1-1): EAGVAQSPRYKIIEKRQSVAFWCNPISGHATLYWYQQILGQGPKLLIQFQNNGVVDDSQLPKDRFSAERLKGVDSTLKIQPAKLEDSAVYLCASTRTGFYAEAFFGQGTRLTVV.

The table lists this clonotype with a few counts. V is TRBV20-1 and J is TRBJ2-7; tentative D call: TRBD2 (5 bases). The CDR3 has 14 residues. V shed 3 bases and J shed 5 bases, with 17 bases lying between them. Germline CDR1 is DFQATT and CDR2 is SNEGSKA (reference sequence). This chain's CDR3 is CSARFGLAPNEQYF. CDR3 DNA: TGCAGTGCTAGGTTCGGGCTAGCCCCCAACGAGCAGTACTTC.

This clonotype was counted at least ten times. The rearrangement uses TRBV20-1 and TRBJ2-7; 8 bases align to TRBD2. This CDR3 region has 17 residues. J was trimmed by 5 bases and V by 4 bases; bases with no gene match: 19. Per germline, CDR1 DFQATT and CDR2 SNEGSKA (reference sequence). The CDR3 protein is CSATMVEPGLDSHEQYF. The CDR3 DNA reads as TGCAGTGCTACTATGGTCGAACCGGGACTAGATTCCCACGAGCAGTACTTC.

This clonotype was detected a few times. CDR3 region: CASSTLESADTQYF. The CDR3, as DNA: TGTGCCAGCAGCACTTTGGAGAGTGCAGATACGCAGTATTTT. This chain links TRBV7-9 with TRBJ2-3; no clear D gene. CDR3 length equals 14 residues. Between the trimmed V and J ends, which lost 5 bases and 4 bases, there was a span of 13 bases. CDR1 and CDR2 from the germline V gene are SEHNR and FQNEAQ (reference sequence).

This clonotype was recorded only once. V usage is TRBV29-1 and J usage is TRBJ2-1; 8 bases line up with TRBD1. CDR3 length: 14 amino acids. The germline V gene encodes CDR1 SQVTM and CDR2 ANQGSEA. The J segment lost 6 bases and the V segment lost 1 base, leaving 5 bases of the junction unmatched. The CDR3 reads CSVEGTGTANEQFF. The CDR3 bases are TGCAGCGTTGAAGGGACAGGGACGGCCAATGAGCAGTTCTTC.

This clonotype has only one observation. The rearrangement links TRBV4-2 to TRBJ1-1; D is undetermined. Germline values: CDR1 LGHNA, CDR2 YNFKEQ. Trimming pared 1 base from V and 0 bases from J, leaving 15 bases between. The length of the CDR3 is 17 residues. The chain's CDR3 is CASSQVSGAPLNTEAFF. The CDR3 DNA sequence: TGTGCCAGCAGCCAAGTTTCTGGCGCTCCCTTGAACACTGAAGCTTTCTTT.

The chain is built from TRBV27 and TRBJ1-4; D might be TRBD1 (6 bases). The V end was cut by 6 bases, the J end by 10 bases, with 18 bases between. CDR1 and CDR2 from the germline V gene are MNHEY and SMNVEV (reference sequence). CDR3 length equals 14 residues. This CDR3 is CASSPSDSRAKLFF. Here the CDR3 DNA reads TGTGCCAGCAGCCCATCGGACAGTCGGGCAAAACTGTTTTTT. Supplemented by reference TRBV27 and TRBJ1-4, the full variable domain reads EAQVTQNPRYLITVTGKKLTVTCSQNMNHEYMSWYRQDPGLGLRQIYYSMNVEVTDKGDVPEGYKVSRKEKRNFPLILESPSPNQTSLYFCASSPSDSRAKLFFGSGTQLSVL.

This clonotype came up a few times. The limits of the CDR3 on the DNA are not certain, so only TCRdb's listed CDR3 is given. J is TRBJ2-2 and V is TRBV12-3 or TRBV12-4. A total of 16 residues make up the CDR3, ends included. This CDR3 is CASSTSLLENTGELFF.

Ten or more counts support this clonotype. This rearrangement joins TRBV4-3 to TRBJ2-7; a weak D match, TRBD1 (6 bases). V lost 2 bases and J lost 0, with 8 bases in between. Looked up from germline, CDR1 is LGHNA and CDR2 is YSLEER. This CDR3 is 14 amino acids long. CDR3 sequence reads: CASSQQGTSYEQYF. The CDR3 nucleotides read TGCGCCAGCAGCCAACAGGGGACCTCCTACGAGCAGTACTTC.

This clonotype was seen at least ten times. V usage is TRBV29-1 and J usage is TRBJ1-2, with D unresolved. Per germline, CDR1 SQVTM and CDR2 ANQGSEA. This CDR3 comprises 12 residues. The V end was cut by 0 bases, the J end by 5 bases, with 7 bases between. This CDR3 reads CSVEDKGYGYTF. CDR3 sequence (DNA): TGCAGCGTTGAAGATAAAGGTTATGGCTACACCTTC.

V gene TRBV25-1 combines with J gene TRBJ1-6; 8 bases match TRBD1. Germline V gene lookup returns CDR1 MGHDK and CDR2 SYGVNS. J lost 2 bases, V lost 8 bases, and 5 bases had no gene match. There are 15 residues in the CDR3. The CDR3 bases are TGTGCCAGCCTCATGACAGGGGCCTATAATTCACCCCTCCACTTT. Translated, it gives CASLMTGAYNSPLHF.

In its sample, this clonotype was seen many times. The CDR3: CASSMSTGHYGYTF. For the CDR3, the DNA is TGTGCCAGTAGTATGTCGACAGGGCACTATGGCTACACCTTC. The chain recombines TRBV19 with TRBJ1-2; 7 bases are shared with TRBD1. There are 14 residues in the CDR3. Losses at the gene ends were 3 bases for V and 3 bases for J; bases not matched to a gene: 4. Germline loops: CDR1 LNHDA, CDR2 SQIVND (reference sequence).

This clonotype was found a few times. The chain recombines TRBV5-5 with TRBJ1-6; 8 nucleotides match TRBD1. The CDR3 length is 15 residues. J was trimmed by 15 bases and V by 4 bases; bases with no gene match: 15. Germline CDR1 is SGHKS and CDR2 is YYEKEE (reference sequence). The CDR3 DNA reads TGTGCCAGCAGCCCCCTAGGGACAGGCGGGATCATCCTCCACTTT. Amino acids: CASSPLGTGGIILHF.

On this clonotype itself: A read error may explain this, as a much larger clone is one base away. The missing conserved phenylalanine or tryptophan at the end of this CDR3 makes a read error likely. The V call is TRBV11-2, the J call TRBJ1-2, with D possibly being TRBD1 (6 bases). This CDR3 region has 16 residues. Looked up from germline, CDR1 is SGHAT and CDR2 is FQNNGV. V gave up 5 bases and J gave up 4 bases, with 20 bases separating them. CDR3 DNA: TGTGCCAGCAGCCCGGCGGCCAGGGGCACTGTCTATGGCTACACCTCC. This encodes CASSPAARGTVYGYTS.

This clonotype was counted at least ten times. This chain connects TRBV20-1 to TRBJ1-3, with D unclear. Germline V gene data show CDR1 as DFQATT and CDR2 as SNEGSKA (reference sequence). This CDR3 has 13 residues. The V gene lost 0 bases and the J gene lost 3 bases, with 6 bases spanning the gap. The CDR3 is CSAREGSGNTIYF. CDR3 DNA: TGCAGTGCTAGAGAAGGGAGTGGAAACACCATATATTTT.

V is TRBV18 and J is TRBJ1-2, with TRBD1 matching over 9 bases. V shed 0 bases, J shed 6 bases, and the junction held 11 bases outside the gene matches. CDR1 is KGHSH, CDR2 LQKENI, per germline. This CDR3 region has 17 residues. The CDR3 reads CASSPPLARDRENGYTF. CDR3 DNA sequence: TGTGCCAGCTCACCACCTCTCGCGAGGGACAGGGAAAATGGCTACACCTTC.

The sample holds a few counts of this clonotype. The rearrangement links TRBV12-3 or TRBV12-4 to TRBJ2-5; D remains unclear. The length of the CDR3 is 14 residues. The V and J ends lost 4 bases and 5 bases respectively, with 14 bases between them. The CDR3 DNA follows: TGTGCCAGCAGTTCCCGACCGCCTTGGGAGACCCAGTACTTC. Translated: CASSSRPPWETQYF.

The chain uses TRBV6-2 or TRBV6-3 and TRBJ2-7; D call uncertain. Trimming cost V 7 bases and J 0 bases, with 13 bases left between them. The germline V gene has CDR1 MNHEY and CDR2 SVGEGT. This CDR3 has 14 amino acids. The CDR3, as DNA: TGTGCCAGCACCTCCCGATCGTACTCCTACGAGCAGTACTTC. Translation gives CASTSRSYSYEQYF.

This clonotype was recorded at least ten times. V usage is TRBV29-1 and J usage is TRBJ1-1; D is unclear. Between the trimmed V and J ends, which lost 3 bases and 1 base, there was a span of 6 bases. Germline V gene lookup returns CDR1 SQVTM and CDR2 ANQGSEA. The CDR3 totals 12 residues. CDR3 sequence: CSVEQENTEAFF. The CDR3 bases are TGCAGCGTTGAGCAGGAGAACACTGAAGCTTTCTTT.

The chain uses TRBV20-1 and TRBJ2-3; 9 nucleotides line up with TRBD2. After removal of 5 bases from V and 1 base from J, the junction contained 4 bases not matched to a gene. The CDR3 runs to 14 residues. The germline V gene encodes CDR1 DFQATT and CDR2 SNEGSKA (reference sequence). CDR3 sequence: CSADLAGGTDTQYF. Here the CDR3 DNA reads TGCAGTGCTGATTTAGCGGGAGGCACAGATACGCAGTATTTT.

This clonotype was recorded at least ten times. J is TRBJ2-7 and V is TRBV7-9; D remains unclear. The CDR3 runs 14 residues. The V gene's germline CDR1 is SEHNR and CDR2 FQNEAQ (reference sequence). The V end lost 1 base, the J end lost 3 bases, and 10 bases lay between the germline ends. Written as DNA, the CDR3 is TGTGCCAGCAGCTTAGGAGCGAACTACTACGAGCAGTACTTC. Translated, it gives CASSLGANYYEQYF.

Comment on this clonotype: Because the CDR3 is missing its conserved closing phenylalanine or tryptophan, this is likely a read error. Because the CDR3's place on the DNA is in doubt, the DNA is left out and the CDR3 is given as listed by TCRdb. The rearrangement links TRBV29-1 to TRBJ1-6. Germline CDR1 reads SQVTM; CDR2 reads ANQGSEA. With termini counted, the CDR3 has 12 amino acids. The CDR3 loop is CSVEDIERLNHY.

This clonotype was counted between two and nine times. This chain connects TRBV7-2 to TRBJ1-1; 7 nucleotides match TRBD1. The CDR3 is 16 residues long. J gave up 1 base and V 4 bases, and 9 bases lay outside the gene matches. CDR1 is SGHTA and CDR2 is FQGNSA in the germline V gene. The CDR3, as DNA: TGTGCCAGCAGCTCTGGCCTTCAGGGGGGGAACACTGAAGCTTTCTTT. Its translation: CASSSGLQGGNTEAFF.